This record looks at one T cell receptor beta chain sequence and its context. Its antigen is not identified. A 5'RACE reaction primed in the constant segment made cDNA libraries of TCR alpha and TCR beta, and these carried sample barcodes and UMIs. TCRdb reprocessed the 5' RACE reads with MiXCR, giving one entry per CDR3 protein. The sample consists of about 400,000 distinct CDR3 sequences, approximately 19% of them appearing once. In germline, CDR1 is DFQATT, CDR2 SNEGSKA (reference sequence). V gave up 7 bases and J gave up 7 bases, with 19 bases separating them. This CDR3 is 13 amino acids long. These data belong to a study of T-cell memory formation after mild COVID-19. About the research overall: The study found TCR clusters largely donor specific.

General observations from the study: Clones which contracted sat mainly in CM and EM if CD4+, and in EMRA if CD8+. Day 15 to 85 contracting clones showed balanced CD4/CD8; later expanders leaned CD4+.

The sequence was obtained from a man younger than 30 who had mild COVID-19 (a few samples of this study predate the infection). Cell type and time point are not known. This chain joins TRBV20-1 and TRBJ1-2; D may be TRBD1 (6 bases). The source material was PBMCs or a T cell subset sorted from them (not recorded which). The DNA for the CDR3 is TGCAGTGGAGTTTCCAGGGGCGGTCGTGGCTACACCTTC. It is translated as CSGVSRGGRGYTF.